The sequence of this TCR beta chain was determined in a study of CD8+CD57+ T cells in acquired aplastic anemia. Overall study context: Sorted CD4+ and CD8+ cells gave a mean 3.2 ug DNA, range roughly 0.18 to 30 ug. Study-wide results and caveats: About 28 sequences, all CD8+ CDR3, were shared between patients and controls.

Genomic DNA acted as the template from which TCR beta VDJ combination and CDR3 sequence profiling were carried out. TCRdb reprocessed the reads via MiXCR and lists one record per CDR3 protein. The top ten hold roughly 30% of the sample, which has around 130,000 distinct CDR3 sequences, over 55% seen once. Concerning this clonotype: Its antigen is unknown.

V was shortened by 6 bases and J by 0 bases, with 9 bases between the two germline ends. Looked up from germline, CDR1 is MGHDK and CDR2 is SYGVNS. The CDR3 is 14 residues long. For sequencing, patients were chosen who had shown expansion of CD8+CD57+ cells by flow cytometry. Diagnosis of severe acquired aplastic anemia applied to all patients. At the time of blood sampling, patients had not yet received any therapy. Sequences were obtained from sorted CD4+, CD8+, or CD8+CD57+ T cells (not recorded which) from PBMCs. The chain joins TRBV25-1 to TRBJ1-3, with D perhaps TRBD1 (6 bases). This receptor was identified in a human donor with aplastic anemia. The CDR3 nucleotides are TGTGCCAGCAGCGGACAGTTCTCTGGAAACACCATATATTTT. It translates to CASSGQFSGNTIYF.